One sample yielded the 25 T cell receptor beta chains listed below, sequenced in a study of blood T cell repertoires in COVID-19. TCRdb's table, derived via immunoSEQ multiplex PCR, lists solely in-frame clones and lacks some. The profile shows about 170,000 clones, just under 85% of them singletons. The specimen sequenced was peripheral blood. Receptors were obtained from a woman of 80 years or more with COVID-19, enrolled during active disease.

The gene calls are TRBV2 and TRBJ2-5; D is perhaps TRBD1 (6 bases). Trimming took off 6 bases at V and 4 bases at J, with 15 bases between the two ends. The CDR3 runs to 14 residues. CDR1 is SNHLY, CDR2 FYNNEI, per germline. CDR3 protein: CASRGTGWRETQYF. The CDR3 nucleotides are TGTGCCAGCAGAGGTACAGGGTGGAGAGAGACCCAGTACTTC.

The chain links TRBV7-2 to TRBJ1-6; a weak D match, TRBD1 (5 bases). V lost 6 bases and J lost 10, with 19 bases in between. The germline CDR1 and CDR2 sequences are SGHTA and FQGNSA. CDR3 length equals 15 residues. The CDR3, as DNA: TGTGCCAGCAGGGGGGGGAGGGCACCTGGGTCACCCCTCCACTTT. It specifies CASRGGRAPGSPLHF.

The rearrangement joins TRBV9 to TRBJ2-2, with TRBD2 identical over 10 bases. V was clipped by 1 base and J by 8 bases; unmatched bases: 5. Germline V gene data show CDR1 as SGDLS and CDR2 as YYNGEE. The CDR3 loop spans 15 amino acids. CDR3 DNA: TGTGCCAGCAGCGTAAGCGGGAGGGCCCCAGGGGAGCTGTTTTTT. Its protein is CASSVSGRAPGELFF.

The rearrangement joins TRBV5-1 to TRBJ2-3, with D maybe TRBD1 (5 bases). This CDR3 region has 19 residues. V was shortened by 7 bases and J by 1 base, with 28 bases between the two germline ends. Germline CDR1 and CDR2: SGHRS and YFSETQ. CDR3 loop: CASVSGYLVRGARTDTQYF. The CDR3 coding sequence is TGCGCCAGCGTCTCCGGGTATTTAGTGCGTGGGGCGCGCACAGATACGCAGTATTTT.

The chain carries TRBV28 and TRBJ2-7; TRBD1 agrees at 7 bases. Germline lookup yields CDR1 MDHEN and CDR2 SYDVKM. The CDR3 totals 15 residues. V gave up 2 bases and J gave up 3 bases; unmatched junction bases: 7. DNA of the CDR3: TGTGCCAGCAGTTTAGCGACACAGGGGAACTACGAGCAGTACTTC. The encoded protein is CASSLATQGNYEQYF.

This clone came up once. The genes are TRBV19 and TRBJ2-5; 7 bases align to TRBD2. In germline, CDR1 is LNHDA, CDR2 SQIVND (reference sequence). Trimming cost V 4 bases and J 2 bases; bases outside gene matches: 1. CDR3 length equals 13 residues. The CDR3 here is CASSSGGQETQYF. The CDR3 DNA sequence: TGTGCCAGTAGTAGCGGGGGTCAAGAGACCCAGTACTTC.

The gene calls are TRBV27 and TRBJ1-1; 8 bases align to TRBD1. The V gene's germline CDR1 is MNHEY and CDR2 SMNVEV (reference sequence). The CDR3 extends over 14 amino acids. J gave up 5 bases and V 5 bases, and 7 bases lay outside the gene matches. The CDR3, as DNA: TGTGCCAGCAGTAAGGACAGGGTGGTTACTGAAGCTTTCTTT. Its translation is CASSKDRVVTEAFF.

This chain links TRBV7-2 with TRBJ2-1; D is perhaps TRBD2 (6 bases). Between the trimmed V and J ends, which lost 5 bases and 3 bases, there was a span of 17 bases. The CDR3 is 16 amino acids. Germline values: CDR1 SGHTA, CDR2 FQGNSA. The CDR3 DNA reads as TGTGCCAGCAGCCATTTAGGGGCGGGGTACTACAATGAGCAGTTCTTC. This sequence encodes CASSHLGAGYYNEQFF.

This chain links TRBV2 with TRBJ2-5, with 8 positions matching TRBD1. Germline V gene sequence: CDR1 SNHLY, CDR2 FYNNEI. This CDR3 comprises 13 residues. The V and J ends lost 3 bases and 5 bases, in that order; junction bases with no gene match: 2. The CDR3 here is CASSDRGHETQYF. In nucleotides, the CDR3 is TGTGCCAGCAGTGACAGGGGGCATGAGACCCAGTACTTC.

This clone showed up many times. The V call is TRBV21-1, the J call TRBJ2-3; the D call of TRBD1 is as the table states it, not checked on the DNA. TRBV21-1 is assigned pseudogene status. The CDR3 covers 17 residues. The CDR3, as DNA: TGTGCCAGCAGCGGAGGAGGGACAGGGACCCCCACAGATACGCAGTATTTT. It specifies CASSGGGTGTPTDTQYF.

J is TRBJ1-1 and V is TRBV5-5, with D hard to call. The CDR3 runs 14 residues. Between the trimmed V and J ends, which lost 0 bases and 1 base, there was a span of 7 bases. CDR1 and CDR2 from the germline V gene are SGHKS and YYEKEE (reference sequence). This chain's CDR3 is CASSLGQQNTEAFF. The DNA of the CDR3 is TGTGCCAGCAGCTTGGGACAACAGAACACTGAAGCTTTCTTT.

The chain joins TRBV6-5 to TRBJ2-7, with D possibly TRBD1 on 5 matching bases. Germline V gives CDR1 MNHEY, CDR2 SVGAGI. The length of the CDR3 is 13 residues. V was clipped by 7 bases and J by 4 bases, with 14 bases between them. The CDR3 is CASKGAGKYEQYF. CDR3 coding DNA: TGTGCCAGCAAAGGAGCAGGGAAGTACGAGCAGTACTTC.

This sequence joins TRBV2 and TRBJ2-1; 8 bases align to TRBD2. Germline CDR1 is SNHLY and CDR2 is FYNNEI. The CDR3 runs 15 residues. The ends lost 8 bases at V and 1 base at J; junction bases unmatched: 7. The CDR3 DNA is TGTGCCAGCCAGCGGGAGCAAAAGTCCTACAATGAGCAGTTCTTC. This gives the protein CASQREQKSYNEQFF.

The CDR3 here is CASSRQGDGYTF. As DNA, the CDR3 is TGTGCCAGTAGTAGACAGGGGGATGGCTACACCTTC. The rearrangement uses TRBV19 and TRBJ1-2; 9 nucleotides agree with TRBD1. Germline V gives CDR1 LNHDA, CDR2 SQIVND (reference sequence). With V trimmed by 4 bases and J by 6 bases, 0 bases remained unmatched. There are 12 residues in the CDR3.

This clone was counted only a few times. This sequence joins TRBV5-5 and TRBJ2-7; TRBD2 matches 9 bases. With V trimmed by 0 bases and J by 4 bases, 8 bases remained unmatched. The germline CDR1 and CDR2 sequences are SGHKS and YYEKEE (reference sequence). The CDR3 is 16 residues long. The CDR3 DNA is TGTGCCAGCAGCTTGGCCAGCGGGGGGACGCTTTACGAGCAGTACTTC. Translated, it gives CASSLASGGTLYEQYF.

The rearrangement uses TRBV2 and TRBJ1-2; weak D call: TRBD1 (5 bases). The CDR3 sequence is 13 residues long. Germline V gives CDR1 SNHLY, CDR2 FYNNEI. Trimming took 7 bases from V and 5 from J, leaving 14 bases between them. CDR3 region: CASNPTGGYGYTF. CDR3 nucleotide sequence: TGTGCCAGCAACCCCACTGGGGGGTATGGCTACACCTTC.

The chain links TRBV7-9 to TRBJ2-2, with 8 bases fitting TRBD2. The length of the CDR3 is 19 residues. V trimming: 1 base; J trimming: 4 bases; junction bases outside the gene matches: 14. Germline V CDR1 and CDR2: SEHNR, FQNEAQ (reference sequence). The CDR3 nucleotides are TGTGCCAGCAGCTTAGTGGCGGAACTAGCGGCAGTCTTCACCGGGGAGCTGTTTTTT. It codes for CASSLVAELAAVFTGELFF.

The chain employs TRBV30 and TRBJ2-7; the D gene is possibly TRBD2 (6 bases). CDR1 and CDR2 (germline): GTSNPN, SVGIG (reference sequence). V lost 4 bases to trimming and J lost 0 bases, with 10 bases between them. The CDR3 has 13 residues. The CDR3 DNA is TGTGCCTGGACCGCGGGGCTCTCCTACGAGCAGTACTTC. Its protein product is CAWTAGLSYEQYF.

This clone is a singleton in its sample. This chain uses TRBV21-1 with TRBJ2-5; the table's D gene call, TRBD2, was not cross checked with the DNA. TRBV21-1 is deemed a pseudogene. This CDR3 is built from 16 residues. The CDR3 coding sequence is TGTGCCAGCAGCAAAAAAGGGACTGCCAGTGGGGAGACCCAGTACTTC. As protein: CASSKKGTASGETQYF.

The V and J genes are TRBV5-6 and TRBJ2-6, with TRBD1 matching over 7 bases. Germline CDR1 is SGHDT and CDR2 is YYEEEE. The junction had 4 bases not matched to a gene; V was cut back by 0 bases and J by 1 base. This CDR3 comprises 17 residues. The CDR3, as DNA: TGTGCCAGCAGCTTGGTGGGACAGCCTTCTGGGGCCAACGTCCTGACTTTC. It is translated as CASSLVGQPSGANVLTF.

J is TRBJ1-2 and V is TRBV12-3 or TRBV12-4, with D possibly matching TRBD1 (6 bases). The V end lost 11 bases, the J end lost 8 bases, and 15 bases lay between the germline ends. This CDR3 region has 11 residues. CDR3 protein: CAAETGRGYTF. CDR3 DNA sequence: TGTGCCGCGGAGACAGGTCGCGGCTACACCTTC.

The chain is built from TRBV5-4 and TRBJ1-4; D uncertain. Germline-derived CDR1 and CDR2 are SGHNT and YYREEE (reference sequence). V gave up 0 bases and J gave up 0 bases, with 3 bases separating them. The CDR3 is 14 amino acids. CDR3 residues: CASSLATTNEKLFF. DNA of the CDR3: TGTGCCAGCAGCTTGGCCACAACTAATGAAAAACTGTTTTTT. Using reference TRBV5-4 and TRBJ1-4 for the parts outside the CDR3, the full variable domain is ETGVTQSPTHLIKTRGQQVTLRCSSQSGHNTVSWYQQALGQGPQFIFQYYREEENGRGNFPPRFSGLQFPNYSSELNVNALELDDSALYLCASSLATTNEKLFFGSGTQLSVL.

V is TRBV14 and J is TRBJ1-1; TRBD1 aligns across 7 bases. J was trimmed by 6 bases and V by 2 bases; bases with no gene match: 6. The CDR3 is 14 amino acids. In germline, CDR1 is SGHDN, CDR2 FVKESK. The CDR3: CASSQLQGKSEAFF. Written as DNA, the CDR3 is TGTGCCAGCAGCCAACTACAGGGGAAATCTGAAGCTTTCTTT.

This chain joins TRBV14 and TRBJ2-1, with unresolved D. There are 14 residues in the CDR3. V was shortened by 7 bases and J by 2 bases, with 12 bases between the two germline ends. Germline assignment: CDR1 SGHDN and CDR2 FVKESK. The CDR3 region has the DNA TGTGCCAGCAACCCGACAAGTCCCTACAATGAGCAGTTCTTC. Translation gives CASNPTSPYNEQFF.

This chain uses TRBV3-1 (or the pseudogene TRBV3-2) with TRBJ2-3; weak D call: TRBD2 (6 bases). CDR1 and CDR2 (germline): LGHDT, YNNKEL (reference sequence). V lost 5 bases and J 2 bases, leaving 17 bases between the germline ends. The CDR3 spans 16 residues. The CDR3 here is CASSDTGLAFTDTQYF. CDR3 DNA: TGTGCCAGCAGCGACACGGGACTCGCGTTCACAGATACGCAGTATTTT.